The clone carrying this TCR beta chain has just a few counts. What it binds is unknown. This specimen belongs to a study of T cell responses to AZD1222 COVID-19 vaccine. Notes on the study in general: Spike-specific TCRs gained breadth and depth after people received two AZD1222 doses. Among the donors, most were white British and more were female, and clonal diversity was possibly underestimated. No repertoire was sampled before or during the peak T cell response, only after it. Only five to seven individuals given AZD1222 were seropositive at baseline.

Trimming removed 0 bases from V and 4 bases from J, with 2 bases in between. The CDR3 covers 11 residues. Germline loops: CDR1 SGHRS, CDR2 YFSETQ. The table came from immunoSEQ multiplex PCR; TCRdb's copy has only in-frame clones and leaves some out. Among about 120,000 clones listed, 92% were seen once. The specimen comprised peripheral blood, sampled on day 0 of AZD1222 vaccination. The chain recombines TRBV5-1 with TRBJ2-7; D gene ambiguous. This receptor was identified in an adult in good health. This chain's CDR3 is CASSLGYEQYF. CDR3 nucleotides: TGCGCCAGCAGCTTGGGGTACGAGCAGTACTTC.